The clone carrying this T cell receptor (beta chain) occurred many times. This specimen comes from a study of T cells in Graves' hyperthyroidism and ophthalmopathy. Germline V gene sequence: CDR1 LNHDA, CDR2 SQIVND (reference sequence). Trimming took 4 bases from V and 5 from J; bases not matched to a gene: 5. CDR3 size: 14 residues. RNA transcripts served as the template for amplifying TCR beta CDR3 regions. HTBI primers were employed in a first-round RT-PCR of the TCR CDR3. TCRdb itself ran the multiplex PCR reads through MiXCR, one entry per CDR3 protein. The repertoire holds some 360,000 distinct CDR3 sequences, with about a sixth as singletons.

The receptor comes from a woman between 35 and 50 years old with Graves' ophthalmopathy. J is TRBJ2-3 and V is TRBV19; TRBD2 aligns across 8 bases. The sequencing sample was made of blood. The CDR3, as DNA: TGTGCCAGTAGTACTGCGGGAGGAGTAGATACGCAGTATTTT. Its protein is CASSTAGGVDTQYF.